Following are 9 T cell receptor beta chains from one sample sequenced in a study of T cells in Graves' hyperthyroidism and ophthalmopathy. Authors of the study amplified TCR beta CDR3 regions from RNA transcripts. HTBI primers drove first-round RT-PCR of the TCR CDR3. TCRdb fed the multiplex PCR reads into MiXCR, producing one record per CDR3 protein. The sample yields 350,000 to 400,000 distinct CDR3 sequences, under 20% seen once. The sequenced material came from blood. These receptors were taken from a man younger than 35 with Graves' ophthalmopathy.

A few counts support this clonotype. The chain couples TRBV29-1 to TRBJ2-3; D is perhaps TRBD1 or TRBD2 (5 bases each). The germline V gene encodes CDR1 SQVTM and CDR2 ANQGSEA. The V end was cut by 0 bases, the J end by 4 bases, with 8 bases between. The CDR3 sequence is 13 residues long. In DNA, the CDR3 is TGCAGCGTTGAAGATCTGGGGGCAGATACGCAGTATTTT. Residues: CSVEDLGADTQYF.

This clonotype was recorded at least ten times. The V gene is TRBV3-1, the J gene TRBJ1-1; D might be TRBD1 (5 bases). V gave up 0 bases and J gave up 0 bases, with 8 bases separating them. CDR3 length: 15 amino acids. Germline CDR1 reads LGHDT; CDR2 reads YNNKEL (reference sequence). The CDR3 DNA is TGTGCCAGCAGCCAAGACAGGGTGCTGAACACTGAAGCTTTCTTT. This translates into CASSQDRVLNTEAFF.

The chain combines TRBV7-9 with TRBJ2-1; 12 bases agree with TRBD2. The CDR3 is 14 amino acids. The V and J ends lost 6 bases and 8 bases, in that order; junction bases with no gene match: 5. Germline V CDR1 and CDR2: SEHNR, FQNEAQ (reference sequence). CDR3 nucleotide sequence: TGTGCCAGCAGGTCACTAGCGGGGGGCTATGAGCAGTTCTTC. This encodes CASRSLAGGYEQFF.

The sample holds many counts of this clonotype. This chain joins TRBV7-2 and TRBJ2-7; perhaps TRBD1 as D (6 bases). V lost 5 bases to trimming and J lost 3 bases, with 14 bases between them. CDR3 length: 14 amino acids. From germline, CDR1 is SGHTA and CDR2 FQGNSA. Written as DNA, the CDR3 is TGTGCCAGCAGCAGCCGGGACACCAGCTACGAGCAGTACTTC. It encodes CASSSRDTSYEQYF.

This chain connects TRBV14 to TRBJ1-1; perhaps TRBD1 as D (6 bases). CDR1 is SGHDN, CDR2 FVKESK, per germline. Trimming left V 5 bases short and J 5 bases short, with 15 bases between. This CDR3 contains 14 residues. The CDR3 region is CASSSHLQGTEAFF. CDR3 DNA sequence: TGTGCCAGCAGCTCTCATCTCCAGGGGACTGAAGCTTTCTTT. The full variable domain, completed using reference TRBV14 and TRBJ1-1, is EAGVTQFPSHSVIEKGQTVTLRCDPISGHDNLYWYRRVMGKEIKFLLHFVKESKQDESGMPNNRFLAERTGGTYSTLKVQPAELEDSGVYFCASSSHLQGTEAFFGQGTRLTVV.

The CDR3 is CASRAPPGTGTTYEQYF. In DNA, the CDR3 is TGTGCCAGCAGGGCCCCCCCCGGGACAGGGACAACCTACGAGCAGTACTTC. This chain joins TRBV28 and TRBJ2-7, with TRBD1 matching 9 bases. Unmatched junction bases numbered 14, after V lost 6 bases and J lost 2 bases. From germline, CDR1 is MDHEN and CDR2 SYDVKM. The CDR3 sequence is 17 residues long. Together with reference TRBV28 and TRBJ2-7, the CDR3 gives the full variable domain: DVKVTQSSRYLVKRTGEKVFLECVQDMDHENMFWYRQDPGLGLRLIYFSYDVKMKEKGDIPEGYSVSREKKERFSLILESASTNQTSMYLCASRAPPGTGTTYEQYFGPGTRLTVT.

V gene TRBV28 combines with J gene TRBJ1-5; D is ambiguous. CDR3 length: 13 residues. V lost 7 bases and J 6 bases, leaving 13 bases between the germline ends. In germline, CDR1 is MDHEN, CDR2 SYDVKM. This CDR3 reads CASMDHQGQPQHF. The CDR3 bases are TGTGCCAGCATGGACCACCAAGGTCAGCCCCAGCATTTT. Together with reference TRBV28 and TRBJ1-5, the CDR3 gives the full variable domain: DVKVTQSSRYLVKRTGEKVFLECVQDMDHENMFWYRQDPGLGLRLIYFSYDVKMKEKGDIPEGYSVSREKKERFSLILESASTNQTSMYLCASMDHQGQPQHFGDGTRLSIL.

This clonotype was detected many times. The chain combines TRBV29-1 with TRBJ1-1, with 12 bases matching TRBD1. Germline values: CDR1 SQVTM, CDR2 ANQGSEA. This CDR3 spans 15 amino acids. J lost 5 bases, V lost 7 bases, and 11 bases had no gene match. In DNA form, the CDR3 reads TGCAGCGCTGAGGGACAGGGGGCGCGTCGTACTGAAGCTTTCTTT. Translating it yields CSAEGQGARRTEAFF. Variable domain in full (rest from reference TRBV29-1 and TRBJ1-1): SAVISQKPSRDICQRGTSLTIQCQVDSQVTMMFWYRQQPGQSLTLIATANQGSEATYESGFVIDKFPISRPNLTFSTLTVSNMSPEDSSIYLCSAEGQGARRTEAFFGQGTRLTVV.

This clonotype was counted between two and nine times. The chain employs TRBV6-1 and TRBJ1-3; the D gene is possibly TRBD1 (6 bases). V was trimmed by 7 bases and J by 1 base, leaving 17 bases between them. This CDR3 is built from 16 residues. Germline-derived CDR1 and CDR2 are MNHNS and SASEGT. CDR3 nucleotides: TGTGCCAGCACTAAAGGACAGCAGCGGTCTGGAAACACCATATATTTT. The encoded protein is CASTKGQQRSGNTIYF.